Following are 27 T cell receptor beta chains from one sample sequenced in a study of T cell clonality in common variable immunodeficiency. Profiling relied on immunoSEQ multiplex PCR, and the TCRdb table lists in-frame clones only, not all of them. This sample carries 55,000 to 65,000 clones, none of them present only once. The sample was peripheral blood mononuclear cells. These receptors all stem from a person aged 18 to 75 in good health.

This clone came up many times. The read is 3 residues too short to cover the CDR3 end, so that end is filled in from the germline J gene. The chain employs TRBV7-2 and TRBJ2-1; the D is unclear. CDR3 length equals 15 residues. Trimming took off 1 base at V and 6 bases at J, with 13 bases between the two ends. The germline gives CDR1 SGHTA, CDR2 FQGNSA. CDR3 DNA, as far as it was read: TGTGCCAGCAGCTTAGTCTTTGGCAGATCCAATGAG. As protein: CASSLVFGRSNE. The CDR3, in full, reads CASSLVFGRSNEQFF.

This clone was observed at least ten times. The CDR3 goes on 3 residues after the read ends, and that part is filled in from the germline J gene. V usage is TRBV5-1 and J usage is TRBJ1-5; TRBD1 aligns across 9 bases. V lost 4 bases to trimming and J lost 2 bases; unmatched junction nucleotides: 4. CDR3 length: 15 residues. Germline V gives CDR1 SGHRS, CDR2 YFSETQ. The CDR3: CASSRTGVGNQPQHF. CDR3 DNA, as far as it was read: TGCGCCAGCAGCAGGACAGGGGTGGGCAATCAGCCC.

This clone was recorded many times. With the read ending 3 residues before the CDR3 end, the germline J gene is used to fill in that end. The chain uses TRBV20-1 and TRBJ2-2, with D perhaps TRBD1 (6 bases). This CDR3 contains 15 residues. Germline-derived CDR1 and CDR2 are DFQATT and SNEGSKA (reference sequence). Trimming left V 7 bases short and J 0 bases short, with 15 bases between. The part of the CDR3 DNA that was read is TGCAGTGTCCGAGGCGAGGGGGCGAACACCGGGGAG. It is translated as CSVRGEGANTGE. From start to end, the CDR3 is CSVRGEGANTGELFF.

This clone was counted ten times or more. The observed sequence ends 3 residues before the CDR3 terminus, with the missing tail filled in from the germline J gene. This chain uses TRBV18 with TRBJ2-7; D is possibly TRBD2 (6 bases). Trimming removed 3 bases at V and 5 bases at J, with 17 bases between. There are 15 residues in the CDR3. CDR1 is KGHSH and CDR2 is LQKENI in the germline V gene. The CDR3 bases that were read are TGTGCCAGCTCACCCGCGGGGCCATCTACGAACGAG. Protein: CASSPAGPSTNE. The whole CDR3 sequence is CASSPAGPSTNEQYF.

This clone was observed many times. The CDR3 extends 3 residues past the end of the read, so its final part is completed from the germline J gene. The chain employs TRBV15 and TRBJ1-1, with D perhaps matching TRBD1 (5 bases). The V and J ends lost 5 bases and 1 base respectively, with 11 bases between them. This CDR3 is 14 amino acids long. CDR1 is LNHNV and CDR2 is YYDKDF in the germline V gene (reference sequence). The part of the CDR3 DNA that was read is TGTGCCACCAGCTCTTCAGGACAGAACACTGAA. It specifies CATSSSGQNTE. In full, the CDR3 reads CATSSSGQNTEAFF. The whole variable domain, remainder taken from reference TRBV15 and TRBJ1-1, is DAMVIQNPRYQVTQFGKPVTLSCSQTLNHNVMYWYQQKSSQAPKLLFHYYDKDFNNEADTPDNFQSRRPNTSFCFLDIRSPGLGDTAMYLCATSSSGQNTEAFFGQGTRLTVV.

At least ten counts were recorded for this clone. The read ends 3 residues shy of where the CDR3 ends; the end is completed using the germline J gene. V and J are TRBV2 and TRBJ1-2; a weak D match, TRBD1 (6 bases). The length of the CDR3 is 14 residues. Per germline, CDR1 SNHLY and CDR2 FYNNEI. The CDR3 DNA, read in part, is TGTGCCAGCAGTGAAAATCAGGGGCACGGGGGC. This translates into CASSENQGHGG. The CDR3 in full is CASSENQGHGGYTF.

This clone came up many times. The read falls 3 residues short of the CDR3 end, and the missing part is taken from the germline J gene. The V and J genes are TRBV18 and TRBJ2-3, with a weak D call TRBD2 (5 bases). CDR3 size: 15 residues. CDR1 is KGHSH, CDR2 LQKENI, per germline. This CDR3 is CASSPSTTPADSQYF. The CDR3 bases that were read are TGTGCCAGCTCACCTTCCACGACCCCAGCGGATTCG.

This clone was counted ten times or more. The read falls 3 residues short of the CDR3 end, and the missing part is taken from the germline J gene. The chain carries TRBV5-1 and TRBJ1-5; tentative D call: TRBD1 (6 bases). The CDR3 has 13 amino acids. The V gene lost 5 bases and the J gene lost 5 bases, with 11 bases spanning the gap. CDR1 is SGHRS, CDR2 YFSETQ, per germline. The CDR3 is CASRTDSDQPQHF. CDR3 DNA (partial): TGCGCCAGCAGAACGGACAGCGATCAGCCC.

This clone has a count of ten or more. This chain's CDR3 is CSAYSGSSAYNEQFF. The sequenced CDR3 bases are TGCAGTGCTTACTCGGGGTCTAGCGCTTACAATGAG. The chain carries TRBV20-1 and TRBJ2-1; D is perhaps TRBD2 (6 bases). From the germline J gene comes the end of the CDR3, since the read stops 3 residues before it. The CDR3 covers 15 residues. V was trimmed by 5 bases and J by 4 bases, leaving 18 bases between them. Germline lookup yields CDR1 DFQATT and CDR2 SNEGSKA (reference sequence).

This clone was observed many times. The read finishes 3 residues shy of the CDR3 end, and the germline J gene is used to complete it. The chain recombines TRBV12-3 or TRBV12-4 with TRBJ2-1, with D perhaps TRBD2 (6 bases). V dropped 6 bases and J dropped 7 bases, with 16 bases sitting between them. The CDR3 contains 14 residues. CDR3 sequence: CASSPGLNGNEQFF. CDR3 bases read: TGTGCCAGCAGCCCGGGACTCAACGGGAATGAG.

There are many counts of this clone. The read is 3 residues too short to cover the CDR3 end, so that end is filled in from the germline J gene. The chain is built from TRBV19 and TRBJ2-2; the match to TRBD1 covers 8 bases. The CDR3 extends over 17 amino acids. Per the germline V gene, CDR1 is LNHDA and CDR2 is SQIVND (reference sequence). Trimming took 6 bases from V and 9 from J; bases not matched to a gene: 18. The CDR3 bases that were read are TGTGCCAGTAGCATGCTATTCACCTATGGACAGGGCCGGGAG. Translation gives CASSMLFTYGQGRE. Given in full, the CDR3 is CASSMLFTYGQGRELFF. Using reference TRBV19 and TRBJ2-2 for the parts outside the CDR3, the full variable domain is DGGITQSPKYLFRKEGQNVTLSCEQNLNHDAMYWYRQDPGQGLRLIYYSQIVNDFQKGDIAEGYSVSREKKESFPLTVTSAQKNPTAFYLCASSMLFTYGQGRELFFGEGSRLTVL.

This clone was found many times. The CDR3 end lies 3 residues beyond the end of the read and is filled in from the germline J gene. The chain uses TRBV20-1 and TRBJ2-5, with 12 bases fitting TRBD2. Per the germline V gene, CDR1 is DFQATT and CDR2 is SNEGSKA (reference sequence). The CDR3 has 17 amino acids. Trimming removed 6 bases from V and 4 bases from J; junction bases left unmatched: 15. The CDR3 DNA, read in part, is TGCAGTGCGAGGGTGGGGCTAGCGGGAGGGGAGTTAGAGACC. This encodes CSARVGLAGGELET. The CDR3, in full, reads CSARVGLAGGELETQYF.

In regard to this clone: The read stops 3 residues short of the end of the CDR3; the missing end is completed from the germline J gene. The genes are TRBV7-9 and TRBJ2-2; D remains unclear. Germline assignment: CDR1 SEHNR and CDR2 FQNEAQ (reference sequence). The V end lost 1 base, the J end lost 1 base, and 7 bases lay between the germline ends. This CDR3 comprises 15 residues. The part of the CDR3 DNA that was read is TGTGCCAGCAGCTTAGAGGCGGTGAACACCGGGGAG. Its translation: CASSLEAVNTGE. The entire CDR3 sequence reads CASSLEAVNTGELFF.

This clone was detected many times. The observed sequence ends 3 residues before the CDR3 terminus, with the missing tail filled in from the germline J gene. This chain connects TRBV2 to TRBJ2-7; D is unclear. V was trimmed by 0 bases and J by 3 bases, leaving 3 bases between them. The CDR3 has 12 amino acids. Germline V gene data show CDR1 as SNHLY and CDR2 as FYNNEI. The part of the CDR3 DNA that was read is TGTGCCAGCAGTGAAGCCCGCTACGAG. It translates to CASSEARYE. The entire CDR3 reads CASSEARYEQYF.

Ten or more counts support this clone. The read stops 3 residues short of the end of the CDR3; the missing end is completed from the germline J gene. The genes are TRBV7-9 and TRBJ1-1; the D is unclear. Trimming removed 1 base at V and 4 bases at J, with 10 bases between. The CDR3 runs 14 residues. The germline V gene encodes CDR1 SEHNR and CDR2 FQNEAQ (reference sequence). CDR3 bases read: TGTGCCAGCAGCTTAGAGGGTGACGGCACTGAA. Residues: CASSLEGDGTE. The CDR3 in full is CASSLEGDGTEAFF.

This clone was counted many times. The read ends 3 residues shy of where the CDR3 ends; the end is completed using the germline J gene. V gene TRBV20-1 combines with J gene TRBJ2-3; the match to TRBD2 covers 10 bases. V gave up 5 bases and J gave up 3 bases; unmatched junction bases: 11. The germline CDR1 and CDR2 sequences are DFQATT and SNEGSKA (reference sequence). The CDR3 contains 16 residues. CDR3 residues: CSASLLKGLATDTQYF. The CDR3 DNA, read in part, is TGCAGTGCTTCCCTCCTTAAGGGACTAGCGACAGATACG.

This clone was seen at least ten times. The DNA ends 3 residues before the CDR3 does, and the rest of the CDR3 is filled in from the germline J gene. The V and J genes are TRBV2 and TRBJ1-1; TRBD1 might be the D (6 bases). This CDR3 comprises 14 residues. V lost 3 bases and J 0 bases, leaving 8 bases between the germline ends. Germline CDR1 SNHLY, CDR2 FYNNEI. CDR3 DNA, as far as it was read: TGTGCCAGCAGTGATCAGGGGCTGAACACTGAA. Translated: CASSDQGLNTE. In full, the CDR3 reads CASSDQGLNTEAFF. Complete variable domain (other parts from reference TRBV2 and TRBJ1-1): EPEVTQTPSHQVTQMGQEVILRCVPISNHLYFYWYRQILGQKVEFLVSFYNNEISEKSEIFDDQFSVERPDGSNFTLKIRSTKLEDSAMYFCASSDQGLNTEAFFGQGTRLTVV.

At least ten counts were recorded for this clone. The read finishes 3 residues shy of the CDR3 end, and the germline J gene is used to complete it. The rearrangement joins TRBV28 to TRBJ2-3; D unclear. The germline V gene encodes CDR1 MDHEN and CDR2 SYDVKM. Trimming removed 7 bases at V and 0 bases at J, with 8 bases between. This CDR3 has 13 residues. The CDR3 bases that were read are TGTGCCAGCACCAAGACTAGCACAGATACG. As protein: CASTKTSTDT. The whole CDR3 reads CASTKTSTDTQYF.

In regard to this clone: The read halts 3 residues ahead of the CDR3 end, with the missing end drawn from the germline J gene. The rearrangement joins TRBV20-1 to TRBJ1-1; D gene ambiguous. The CDR3 totals 12 residues. CDR1 is DFQATT and CDR2 is SNEGSKA in the germline V gene (reference sequence). The V and J ends lost 3 bases and 6 bases respectively, with 11 bases between them. Partial CDR3 DNA: TGCAGTGCTAGGGCACATTCCGCTGAA. As protein: CSARAHSAE. The whole CDR3 sequence is CSARAHSAEAFF.

This clone was detected many times. Read sequence stops 3 residues before the CDR3 end, and the germline J gene provides the missing end. This sequence joins TRBV20-1 and TRBJ2-5, with 15 bases aligning to TRBD2. The CDR3 sequence is 15 residues long. Unmatched junction bases numbered 6, after V lost 4 bases and J lost 6 bases. Germline lookup yields CDR1 DFQATT and CDR2 SNEGSKA (reference sequence). CDR3 DNA (partial): TGCAGTGCTACTGGACTAGCGGGAGGGTTGAAGACC. This encodes CSATGLAGGLKT. Given in full, the CDR3 is CSATGLAGGLKTQYF.

As regards this clone: The read falls 3 residues short of the CDR3 end, and the missing part is taken from the germline J gene. V gene TRBV7-2 combines with J gene TRBJ2-5; the match to TRBD2 covers 13 bases. This CDR3 spans 16 amino acids. The germline V gene encodes CDR1 SGHTA and CDR2 FQGNSA. The V gene end was trimmed by 0 bases and the J gene end by 7 bases; junction bases not matched to a gene: 5. The CDR3 bases that were read are TGTGCCAGCAGCTTAGCTAGGACTAGCGGGAGAGGGACC. Its translation is CASSLARTSGRGT. The complete CDR3 protein is CASSLARTSGRGTQYF.

This clone was detected ten times or more. The read ends 3 residues shy of where the CDR3 ends; the end is completed using the germline J gene. The genes are TRBV7-6 and TRBJ1-5; the match to TRBD1 covers 10 bases. The CDR3 runs 15 residues. Germline values: CDR1 SGHVS, CDR2 FNYEAQ. V was clipped by 1 base and J by 7 bases; unmatched bases: 4. The CDR3 loop reads CASSLGDRGGQPQHF. The covered CDR3 bases are TGTGCCAGCAGCTTAGGGGACAGGGGTGGCCAGCCC.

This clone showed up many times. The CDR3 is cut off 3 residues early in the read; its end comes from the germline J gene. The chain uses TRBV2 and TRBJ2-1; a possible D gene is TRBD1 (5 bases). Trimming took off 8 bases at V and 2 bases at J, with 13 bases between the two ends. The CDR3 runs 14 residues. The germline V gene encodes CDR1 SNHLY and CDR2 FYNNEI. The CDR3 bases that were read are TGTGCCAGCGGGGCGGCCTCTCCCTACAATGAG. As protein: CASGAASPYNE. The whole CDR3 sequence is CASGAASPYNEQFF.

This clone was counted ten times or more. The CDR3 end falls 3 residues outside the read, so it is completed with the germline J gene. J is TRBJ1-1 and V is TRBV5-1; no definite D call. Germline values: CDR1 SGHRS, CDR2 YFSETQ. CDR3 length equals 15 residues. Trimming stripped 1 base from V and 3 bases from J, with 13 bases between. The sequenced part of the CDR3 DNA is TGCGCCAGCAGCTTGAGGAGGGTCGGGGACACTGAA. It specifies CASSLRRVGDTE. The whole CDR3 region reads CASSLRRVGDTEAFF.

This clone was seen repeatedly, ten times or more. Read sequence stops 3 residues before the CDR3 end, and the germline J gene provides the missing end. The chain carries TRBV5-1 and TRBJ2-3; 9 bases agree with TRBD1. The CDR3 has 16 residues. Looked up from germline, CDR1 is SGHRS and CDR2 is YFSETQ. V was clipped by 0 bases and J by 2 bases; unmatched bases: 4. CDR3 DNA, as far as it was read: TGCGCCAGCAGCTTGGGGGGACAGGGAGCCACAGATACG. Translated: CASSLGGQGATDT. The entire CDR3 reads CASSLGGQGATDTQYF.

This clone has ten or more counts. The CDR3 extends 3 residues past the end of the read, so its final part is completed from the germline J gene. The genes are TRBV7-3 and TRBJ2-3, with D tentatively TRBD2 (6 bases). CDR3 size: 13 residues. V was clipped by 4 bases and J by 6 bases, with 11 bases between them. From germline, CDR1 is SGHTA and CDR2 FQGTGA. The CDR3 loop is CASSSRGGDTQYF. Partial CDR3 DNA: TGTGCCAGCAGCTCGCGGGGTGGCGATACG.

This clone has at least ten counts. The read halts 3 residues ahead of the CDR3 end, with the missing end drawn from the germline J gene. This chain uses TRBV20-1 with TRBJ2-3, with TRBD2 matching 10 bases. V lost 4 bases, J lost 4 bases, and 8 bases stayed unmatched. The CDR3 covers 15 residues. Germline CDR1 reads DFQATT; CDR2 reads SNEGSKA (reference sequence). CDR3 loop: CSATESSGSPDTQYF. The sequenced part of the CDR3 DNA is TGCAGTGCTACAGAATCTAGCGGGAGCCCAGATACG.